These 23 T cell receptor beta chains were all obtained from the same sample, sequenced in a study of OX40 agonist ivuxolimab in advanced cancers. The table came from immunoSEQ multiplex PCR; TCRdb's copy has only in-frame clones and leaves some out. The sample includes fewer than 45,000 clones, roughly four fifths of them seen just once. Source: CD4+ or CD8+ T cells sorted from blood, taken in a trial of the OX40 agonist ivuxolimab. These receptors were collected from an adult with an advanced solid tumor such as melanoma, head and neck, liver or kidney cancer.

J is TRBJ2-3 and V is TRBV6-1; 10 nucleotides match TRBD1. V lost 5 bases to trimming and J lost 3 bases; unmatched junction nucleotides: 5. The CDR3 is 15 amino acids. Germline V gene sequence: CDR1 MNHNS, CDR2 SASEGT. CDR3 region: CASSPDRGRTDTQYF. CDR3 bases: TGTGCCAGCAGTCCCGACAGGGGGCGAACAGATACGCAGTATTTT.

The chain uses TRBV2 and TRBJ2-1, with no clear D. This CDR3 is built from 12 residues. V dropped 7 bases and J dropped 3 bases, with 7 bases sitting between them. Germline CDR1 is SNHLY and CDR2 is FYNNEI. DNA for the CDR3: TGTGCCAGCAAACCAGTCTACAATGAGCAGTTCTTC. It specifies CASKPVYNEQFF. Supplemented by reference TRBV2 and TRBJ2-1, the full variable domain reads EPEVTQTPSHQVTQMGQEVILRCVPISNHLYFYWYRQILGQKVEFLVSFYNNEISEKSEIFDDQFSVERPDGSNFTLKIRSTKLEDSAMYFCASKPVYNEQFFGPGTRLTVL.

The chain uses TRBV9 and TRBJ2-3; TRBD2 matches at 8 bases. This CDR3 region has 17 residues. The junction had 11 bases not matched to a gene; V was cut back by 4 bases and J by 1 base. Per germline, CDR1 SGDLS and CDR2 YYNGEE. This chain's CDR3 is CASSPILRAGGTDTQYF. The CDR3 DNA reads as TGTGCCAGCAGCCCCATTCTGCGAGCGGGGGGCACAGATACGCAGTATTTT. Full variable domain (remainder filled in from reference TRBV9 and TRBJ2-3): DSGVTQTPKHLITATGQRVTLRCSPRSGDLSVYWYQQSLDQGLQFLIQYYNGEERAKGNILERFSAQQFPDLHSELNLSSLELGDSALYFCASSPILRAGGTDTQYFGPGTRLTVL.

The chain carries TRBV7-3 and TRBJ1-1; D uncertain. This CDR3 is 13 amino acids long. V lost 7 bases to trimming and J lost 4 bases, with 13 bases between them. Germline V CDR1 and CDR2: SGHTA, FQGTGA. As DNA, the CDR3 is TGTGCCAGCAAGTATAACGAGATCACTGAAGCTTTCTTT. This translates into CASKYNEITEAFF. The variable domain in full, completed from reference TRBV7-3 and TRBJ1-1, reads GAGVSQTPSNKVTEKGKYVELRCDPISGHTALYWYRQSLGQGPEFLIYFQGTGAADDSGLPNDRFFAVRPEGSVSTLKIQRTERGDSAVYLCASKYNEITEAFFGQGTRLTVV.

The chain couples TRBV30 to TRBJ2-1; D perhaps matches TRBD2 (5 bases). Trimming pared 0 bases from V and 5 bases from J, leaving 17 bases between. Germline-derived CDR1 and CDR2 are GTSNPN and SVGIG (reference sequence). The CDR3 is 16 residues long. In nucleotides, the CDR3 is TGTGCCTGGAGTGTCGTGGGCCTAGCCAGACACAATGAGCAGTTCTTC. This encodes CAWSVVGLARHNEQFF.

The genes are TRBV6-5 and TRBJ1-2; D possibly corresponds to TRBD1 (6 bases). With 6 bases removed from V and 0 bases from J, the gap between germline ends came to 14 bases. Germline assignment: CDR1 MNHEY and CDR2 SVGAGI. CDR3 size: 15 residues. CDR3 sequence: CASRPTGLANYGYTF. CDR3 coding DNA: TGTGCCAGCAGGCCTACAGGGCTAGCTAACTATGGCTACACCTTC.

This clone was seen once. The chain has TRBV7-9 and TRBJ2-1, with 8 bases that match TRBD2. The J segment lost 0 bases and the V segment lost 6 bases, leaving 10 bases of the junction unmatched. Germline values: CDR1 SEHNR, CDR2 FQNEAQ (reference sequence). This CDR3 is 17 amino acids long. As DNA, the CDR3 is TGTGCCAGCAGGGAGTTGGGGACTAGGGGCTCCTACAATGAGCAGTTCTTC. It translates to CASRELGTRGSYNEQFF.

V is TRBV5-6 and J is TRBJ1-2; 9 bases match TRBD1. Germline V lookup: CDR1 SGHDT, CDR2 YYEEEE. The CDR3 sequence is 16 residues long. The V gene end was trimmed by 4 bases and the J gene end by 2 bases; junction bases not matched to a gene: 9. CDR3 in DNA: TGTGCCAGCAGCGCCATTGGGACAGGGAACAACTATGGCTACACCTTC. This encodes CASSAIGTGNNYGYTF.

V gene TRBV5-8 combines with J gene TRBJ2-5; either TRBD1 or TRBD2 may supply D (6 bases each). From germline, CDR1 is SGHTS and CDR2 YDEGEE. This CDR3 region has 15 residues. V was shortened by 3 bases and J by 5 bases, with 17 bases between the two germline ends. CDR3 sequence: CASSSKGGQEETQYF. DNA for the CDR3: TGTGCCAGCAGCTCTAAAGGGGGGCAGGAGGAGACCCAGTACTTC.

This rearrangement joins TRBV2 to TRBJ2-5; D is undetermined. Germline V gives CDR1 SNHLY, CDR2 FYNNEI. The V and J ends lost 4 bases and 3 bases respectively, with 9 bases between them. The CDR3 has 13 amino acids. The CDR3 loop is CASSASREETQYF. CDR3 in DNA: TGTGCCAGCAGTGCGTCTAGGGAAGAGACCCAGTACTTC. The full variable domain, its missing parts supplied by reference TRBV2 and TRBJ2-5, is EPEVTQTPSHQVTQMGQEVILRCVPISNHLYFYWYRQILGQKVEFLVSFYNNEISEKSEIFDDQFSVERPDGSNFTLKIRSTKLEDSAMYFCASSASREETQYFGPGTRLLVL.

The CDR3 protein is CASSPSGMNEETQYF. DNA of the CDR3: TGTGCCAGCAGCCCCTCGGGAATGAACGAAGAGACCCAGTACTTC. The chain combines TRBV5-4 with TRBJ2-5, with D perhaps matching TRBD2 (5 bases). The CDR3 has 15 amino acids. Between the trimmed V and J ends, which lost 4 bases and 3 bases, there was a span of 16 bases. Germline CDR1 SGHNT, CDR2 YYREEE (reference sequence).

The V and J genes are TRBV7-8 and TRBJ1-1, with D tentatively TRBD1 (6 bases). The V and J ends lost 5 bases and 10 bases respectively, with 17 bases between them. This CDR3 spans 13 amino acids. Germline V gene sequence: CDR1 SGHVS, CDR2 FQNEAQ. The CDR3 region is CASSHEWDTRAFF. DNA of the CDR3: TGTGCCAGCAGCCATGAGTGGGACACCCGAGCTTTCTTT.

V gene TRBV5-4 combines with J gene TRBJ1-6, with D possibly matching TRBD1 (5 bases). This CDR3 spans 16 amino acids. Germline-derived CDR1 and CDR2 are SGHNT and YYREEE (reference sequence). Trimming took off 3 bases at V and 7 bases at J, with 17 bases between the two ends. CDR3 amino acids: CASSSSLGGDNSPLHF. The CDR3, as DNA: TGTGCCAGCAGCTCAAGCCTAGGAGGGGACAATTCACCCCTCCACTTT. The full variable domain, in which reference TRBV5-4 and TRBJ1-6 provide the parts outside the CDR3, is ETGVTQSPTHLIKTRGQQVTLRCSSQSGHNTVSWYQQALGQGPQFIFQYYREEENGRGNFPPRFSGLQFPNYSSELNVNALELDDSALYLCASSSSLGGDNSPLHFGNGTRLTVT.

CDR3 loop: CASSVDGKGPQHF. The DNA for the CDR3 is TGTGCCAGCAGCGTTGACGGCAAGGGGCCCCAGCATTTT. The V call is TRBV2, the J call TRBJ1-5; D is ambiguous. The CDR3 is 13 residues long. Deletions cut 6 bases from V and 9 bases from J, with 15 bases between. In germline, CDR1 is SNHLY, CDR2 FYNNEI.

CDR3 bases: TGTGCCAGTAGTATGGGTGCGGGAAACGAGCAGTACTTC. It encodes CASSMGAGNEQYF. The rearrangement uses TRBV19 and TRBJ2-7, with D perhaps matching TRBD2 (6 bases). V shed 3 bases and J shed 5 bases, with 11 bases lying between them. Germline CDR1 LNHDA, CDR2 SQIVND (reference sequence). This CDR3 is built from 13 residues.

J is TRBJ2-1 and V is TRBV6-5; D may correspond to TRBD1 or TRBD2 (6 bases each). The germline CDR1 and CDR2 sequences are MNHEY and SVGAGI. The V and J ends lost 2 bases and 9 bases respectively, with 11 bases between them. This CDR3 comprises 13 residues. For the CDR3, the DNA is TGTGCCAGCAGTTACAAAGGGGGGACTGAGCAGTTCTTC. Protein sequence: CASSYKGGTEQFF.

The chain links TRBV21-1 to TRBJ2-5; the D call in the table, TRBD1, was not verified against the DNA. TRBV21-1 is termed a pseudogene. This CDR3 has 14 residues. CDR3: CASSPRTGQETQYF. Written as DNA, the CDR3 is TGTGCCAGCAGCCCCCGGACAGGCCAAGAGACCCAGTACTTC.

This chain connects TRBV29-1 to TRBJ2-2, with D hard to call. The V gene lost 3 bases and the J gene lost 1 base, with 6 bases spanning the gap. Germline loops: CDR1 SQVTM, CDR2 ANQGSEA. The CDR3 is 13 residues long. This chain's CDR3 is CSVEPWNTGELFF. CDR3 sequence (DNA): TGCAGCGTTGAGCCGTGGAACACCGGGGAGCTGTTTTTT.

The chain carries TRBV11-2 and TRBJ2-7; perhaps D is TRBD1 or TRBD2 (5 bases each). V was clipped by 4 bases and J by 7 bases, with 14 bases between them. This CDR3 has 13 residues. Germline lookup yields CDR1 SGHAT and CDR2 FQNNGV. The CDR3 here is CASSYGWGNEQYF. The CDR3, as DNA: TGTGCCAGCAGCTATGGCTGGGGGAATGAGCAGTACTTC. Filled out from reference TRBV11-2 and TRBJ2-7, the complete variable domain reads EAGVAQSPRYKIIEKRQSVAFWCNPISGHATLYWYQQILGQGPKLLIQFQNNGVVDDSQLPKDRFSAERLKGVDSTLKIQPAKLEDSAVYLCASSYGWGNEQYFGPGTRLTVT.

This sequence joins TRBV7-3 and TRBJ1-3, with 11 positions matching TRBD1. The CDR3 extends over 19 amino acids. Germline CDR1 reads SGHTA; CDR2 reads FQGTGA. The V gene end was trimmed by 0 bases and the J gene end by 2 bases; junction bases not matched to a gene: 9. CDR3 amino acids: CASSLTGPGTGGPGNTIYF. As DNA, the CDR3 is TGTGCCAGCAGCTTAACGGGGCCCGGGACAGGGGGACCTGGAAACACCATATATTTT.

The J gene is TRBJ2-5, the V gene TRBV4-2; no firm D call. V was clipped by 1 base and J by 5 bases, with 11 bases between them. From germline, CDR1 is LGHNA and CDR2 YNFKEQ. The CDR3 is 14 residues long. The CDR3 sequence is CASSQVKVGETQYF. In DNA, the CDR3 is TGTGCCAGCAGCCAAGTGAAAGTGGGGGAGACCCAGTACTTC.

This clone was seen only a few times. The CDR3 loop is CASSLVAKASGDTQYF. In DNA form, the CDR3 reads TGTGCCAGCAGCTTGGTTGCGAAGGCTAGCGGAGATACGCAGTATTTT. This chain uses TRBV5-4 with TRBJ2-3, with 7 bases that match TRBD2. Germline V gene sequence: CDR1 SGHNT, CDR2 YYREEE (reference sequence). The trim removed 0 bases at V and 5 bases at J, leaving 9 bases unmatched. This CDR3 comprises 16 residues.

This clone was detected only once. The gene calls are TRBV27 and TRBJ2-7, with 9 bases fitting TRBD1. J lost 7 bases, V lost 5 bases, and 9 bases had no gene match. Germline V lookup: CDR1 MNHEY, CDR2 SMNVEV (reference sequence). This CDR3 contains 14 residues. The CDR3 loop reads CASSRAGQGAEQYF. The CDR3 DNA follows: TGTGCCAGCAGTCGCGCGGGACAGGGCGCTGAGCAGTACTTC.